This T cell receptor beta chain was documented in a study of T cell changes during pregnancy in multiple sclerosis. The table came from immunoSEQ multiplex PCR; TCRdb's copy has only in-frame clones and leaves some out. The sample gives about 24,000 clones, roughly 90% of which show up once; 8% is in the top ten. CDR3 size: 16 residues. CDR1 SGHAT and CDR2 FQDESV come from the germline V gene (reference sequence). J was trimmed by 1 base and V by 2 bases; bases with no gene match: 4. This sequence joins TRBV11-1 and TRBJ2-7; 11 bases align to TRBD2. The receptor was derived from a female donor in good health, enrolled as a control in a pregnancy study. The input for sequencing was CD8+ T cells from peripheral blood mononuclear cells, taken in the first trimester of pregnancy. CDR3: CASSLMGLAASYEQYF. The CDR3 nucleotides read TGTGCCAGCAGCTTAATGGGACTAGCGGCTTCCTACGAGCAGTACTTC. Using reference TRBV11-1 and TRBJ2-7 for the parts outside the CDR3, the full variable domain is EAEVAQSPRYKITEKSQAVAFWCDPISGHATLYWYRQILGQGPELLVQFQDESVVDDSQLPKDRFSAERLKGVDSTLKIQPAELGDSAMYLCASSLMGLAASYEQYFGPGTRLTVT.